These 6 T cell receptor beta chains came from one sample sequenced in a study of long-term antiretroviral therapy in people with HIV. At the survey level, the v3.0 immunoSEQ assay was run. The protocol was immunoSEQ multiplex PCR, while the TCRdb copy is restricted to in-frame clones and leaves out a portion. This sample has around 8,800 clones, with approximately 80% found just once. This specimen consisted of unsorted PBMCs, obtained 0.4 years before starting antiretroviral therapy. Receptors were obtained from a man aged 25-40 years with HIV.

The V call is TRBV10-3, the J call TRBJ1-3; D may be TRBD1 (6 bases). Per germline, CDR1 ENHRY and CDR2 SYGVKD. Deletions cut 10 bases from V and 1 base from J, with 11 bases between. The CDR3 contains 13 residues. The CDR3 sequence: CATRGESGNTIYF. The CDR3 DNA reads TGTGCCACCAGGGGAGAATCTGGAAACACCATATATTTT.

The rearrangement uses TRBV5-1 and TRBJ1-1; 8 nucleotides agree with TRBD1. The CDR3 totals 14 residues. V dropped 3 bases and J dropped 3; count of bases not matched to a gene: 4. The germline gives CDR1 SGHRS, CDR2 YFSETQ. As DNA, the CDR3 is TGCGCCAGCAGCTGGCAGGGGGCACACACTGAAGCTTTCTTT. Amino acid sequence: CASSWQGAHTEAFF.

By share, this clone counts as medium-sized. This sequence joins TRBV2 and TRBJ2-7; perhaps TRBD1 as D (6 bases). The CDR3 consists of 15 residues. V lost 2 bases, J lost 0 bases, and 11 bases lay in between. From germline, CDR1 is SNHLY and CDR2 FYNNEI. This chain's CDR3 is CASSERQDSSYEQYF. The CDR3 bases are TGTGCCAGCAGTGAAAGACAGGATAGCTCCTACGAGCAGTACTTC.

The chain joins TRBV7-2 to TRBJ2-5; 7 nucleotides line up with TRBD2. There are 16 residues in the CDR3. V was pared by 5 bases and J by 4 bases, with 13 bases of the junction left unmatched. Germline loops: CDR1 SGHTA, CDR2 FQGNSA. As DNA, the CDR3 is TGTGCCAGCAGCGATCTGACGGGAGGATCGGGAGAGACCCAGTACTTC. Translating gives CASSDLTGGSGETQYF.

The rearrangement uses TRBV11-2 and TRBJ2-7; TRBD1 matches at 9 bases. Germline CDR1 reads SGHAT; CDR2 reads FQNNGV. After removal of 5 bases from V and 1 base from J, the junction contained 6 bases not matched to a gene. This CDR3 has 15 amino acids. The CDR3 DNA is TGTGCCAGCAGCCACATCGGGACAGGGTCCTACGAGCAGTACTTC. This gives the protein CASSHIGTGSYEQYF. Combining the CDR3 with reference TRBV11-2 and TRBJ2-7 gives the whole variable domain EAGVAQSPRYKIIEKRQSVAFWCNPISGHATLYWYQQILGQGPKLLIQFQNNGVVDDSQLPKDRFSAERLKGVDSTLKIQPAKLEDSAVYLCASSHIGTGSYEQYFGPGTRLTVT.

This chain joins TRBV29-1 and TRBJ2-7; D is perhaps TRBD2 (5 bases). The germline V and J ends were trimmed by 0 bases and 4 bases, with 7 bases remaining between them. This CDR3 region has 12 residues. Germline CDR1 is SQVTM and CDR2 is ANQGSEA. For the CDR3, the DNA is TGCAGCGTTGAAGATGGAGGTTACGAGCAGTACTTC. This translates into CSVEDGGYEQYF.